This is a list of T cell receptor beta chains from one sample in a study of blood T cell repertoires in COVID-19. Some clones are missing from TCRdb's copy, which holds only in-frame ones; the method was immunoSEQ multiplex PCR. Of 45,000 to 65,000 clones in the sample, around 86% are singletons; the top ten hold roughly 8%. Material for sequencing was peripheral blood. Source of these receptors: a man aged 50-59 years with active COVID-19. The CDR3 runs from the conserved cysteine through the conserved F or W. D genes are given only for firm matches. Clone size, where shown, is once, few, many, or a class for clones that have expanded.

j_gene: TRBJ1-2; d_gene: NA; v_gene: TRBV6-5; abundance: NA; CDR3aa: CASSSQWEPRGYTF; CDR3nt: TGTGCCAGCAGTTCCCAGTGGGAGCCCCGGGGCTACACCTTC
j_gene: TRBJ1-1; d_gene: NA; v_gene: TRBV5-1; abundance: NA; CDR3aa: CASRTSSRGWNTEAFF; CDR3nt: TGCGCCAGCAGAACGTCGAGCAGGGGATGGAACACTGAAGCTTTCTTT
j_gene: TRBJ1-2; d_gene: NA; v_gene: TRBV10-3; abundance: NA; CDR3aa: CAISGQAGPYGYTF; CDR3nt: TGTGCCATCAGCGGCCAGGCAGGGCCGTATGGCTACACCTTC
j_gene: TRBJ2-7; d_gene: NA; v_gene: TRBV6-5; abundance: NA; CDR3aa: CAAGLGGPAYEQYF; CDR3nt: TGTGCCGCGGGGCTGGGGGGGCCGGCCTACGAGCAGTACTTC
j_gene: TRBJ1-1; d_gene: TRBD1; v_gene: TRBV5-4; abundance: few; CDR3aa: CASSSGQGGNTEAFF; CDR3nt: TGTGCCAGCAGCTCAGGACAGGGGGGGAACACTGAAGCTTTCTTT
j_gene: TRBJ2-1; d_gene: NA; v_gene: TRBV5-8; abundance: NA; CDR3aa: CASSFRQVNEQFF; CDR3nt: TGTGCCAGCAGCTTTAGACAGGTCAATGAGCAGTTCTTC
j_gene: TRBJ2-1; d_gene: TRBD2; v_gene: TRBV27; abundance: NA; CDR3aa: CASSLAGVSNEQFF; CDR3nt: TGTGCCAGCAGTTTAGCGGGAGTAAGCAATGAGCAGTTCTTC
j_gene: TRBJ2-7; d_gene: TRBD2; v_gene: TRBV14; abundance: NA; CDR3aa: CASGGGDSGEQYF; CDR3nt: TGTGCCAGCGGCGGGGGTGATAGCGGCGAGCAGTACTTC
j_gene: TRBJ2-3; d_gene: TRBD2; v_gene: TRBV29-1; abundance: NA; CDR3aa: CSVVASGGSTDTQYF; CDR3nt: TGCAGCGTTGTTGCCAGCGGGGGTAGCACAGATACGCAGTATTTT
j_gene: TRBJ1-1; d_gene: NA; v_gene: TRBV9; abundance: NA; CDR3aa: CASSGDSGVPSEAFF; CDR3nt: TGTGCCAGCAGCGGAGATTCAGGGGTTCCCTCTGAAGCTTTCTTT